The rows below give T cell receptor beta chains drawn from one sample of a study of beta chain features in type 1 diabetes. Clones were read by immunoSEQ multiplex PCR, and TCRdb kept only the in-frame ones, dropping some. The repertoire includes approximately 260,000 clones, about 23% of them detected once, and around 0.013% sits in the top ten. Input material: naive CD4+ T cells from blood. Receptor source: a woman in her thirties with type 1 diabetes. CDR3s include the opening cysteine and the closing phenylalanine or tryptophan. Clone size is not always given. Where it is, it says once, few, many or a class for expanded clones.

size	V	J	CDR3
few	TRBV28	TRBJ2-2	CASRLAGANTGELFF
-	TRBV4-1	TRBJ2-1	CASNSLGTSGYNEQFF
few	TRBV5-1	TRBJ1-2	CASSLGGTKDGYTF
-	TRBV28	TRBJ2-1	CASNLSGAGGEQFF
-	TRBV7-3	TRBJ2-1	CASSLTAGGRYEQFF
-	TRBV4-1	TRBJ1-3	CASSQGTAGNTIYF
once	TRBV27	TRBJ2-5	CASSFTLAGPGTQYF
few	TRBV7-3	TRBJ2-1	CASSLTGWRAYNEQFF
-	TRBV10-3	TRBJ1-1	CAISVGVTEAFF
-	TRBV9	TRBJ2-2	CASSVAGVGELFF
few	TRBV30	TRBJ1-1	CAWVSLQGYTEAFF
few	TRBV4-2	TRBJ1-2	CASSHLGPQGANYGYTF
-	TRBV5-6	TRBJ2-7	CASSLGQGVTYEQYF
few	TRBV30	TRBJ2-3	CAWIRASGATDTQYF
few	TRBV28	TRBJ2-1	CASTEAGGSYNEQFF